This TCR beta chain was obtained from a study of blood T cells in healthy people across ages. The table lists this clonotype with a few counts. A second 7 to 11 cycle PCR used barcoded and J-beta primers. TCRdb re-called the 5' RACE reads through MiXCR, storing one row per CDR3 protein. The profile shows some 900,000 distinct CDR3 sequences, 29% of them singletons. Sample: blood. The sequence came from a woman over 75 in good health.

CDR3 amino acids: CASSLVGTVAEAFF. CDR3 DNA sequence: TGTGCCAGCAGCTTAGTCGGGACAGTCGCTGAAGCTTTCTTT. V usage is TRBV7-9 and J usage is TRBJ1-1; 7 positions agree with TRBD1. The J segment lost 6 bases and the V segment lost 1 base, leaving 5 bases of the junction unmatched. The CDR3 extends over 14 amino acids. Germline assignment: CDR1 SEHNR and CDR2 FQNEAQ (reference sequence).